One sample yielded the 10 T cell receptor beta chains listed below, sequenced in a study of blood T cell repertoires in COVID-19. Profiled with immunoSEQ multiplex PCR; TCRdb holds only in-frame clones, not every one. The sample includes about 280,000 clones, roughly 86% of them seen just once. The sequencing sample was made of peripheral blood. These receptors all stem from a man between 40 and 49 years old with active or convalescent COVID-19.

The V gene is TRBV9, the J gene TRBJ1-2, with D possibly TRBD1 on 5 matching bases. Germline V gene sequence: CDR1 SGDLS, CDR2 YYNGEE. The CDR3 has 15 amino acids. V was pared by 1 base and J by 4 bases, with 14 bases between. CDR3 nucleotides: TGTGCCAGCAGCGTATCTTCTATAGGGGCCTATGGCTACACCTTC. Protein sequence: CASSVSSIGAYGYTF.

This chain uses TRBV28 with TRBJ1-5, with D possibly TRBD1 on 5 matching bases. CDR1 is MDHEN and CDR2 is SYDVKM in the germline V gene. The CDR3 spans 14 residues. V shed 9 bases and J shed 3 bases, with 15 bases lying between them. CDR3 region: CASRQGGTNQPQHF. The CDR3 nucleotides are TGTGCCAGTCGGCAGGGAGGTACCAATCAGCCCCAGCATTTT. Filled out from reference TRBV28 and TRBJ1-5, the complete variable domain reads DVKVTQSSRYLVKRTGEKVFLECVQDMDHENMFWYRQDPGLGLRLIYFSYDVKMKEKGDIPEGYSVSREKKERFSLILESASTNQTSMYLCASRQGGTNQPQHFGDGTRLSIL.

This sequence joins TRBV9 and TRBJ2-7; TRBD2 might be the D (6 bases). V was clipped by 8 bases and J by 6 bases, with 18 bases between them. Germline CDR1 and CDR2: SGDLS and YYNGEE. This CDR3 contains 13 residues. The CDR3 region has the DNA TGTGCCAGTTCTCGGAGGGAAAAAGCCGAGCAGTACTTC. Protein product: CASSRREKAEQYF.

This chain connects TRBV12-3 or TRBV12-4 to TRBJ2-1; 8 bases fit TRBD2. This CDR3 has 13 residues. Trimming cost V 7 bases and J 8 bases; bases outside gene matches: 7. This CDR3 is CASNPGTSDEQFF. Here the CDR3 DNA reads TGTGCCAGCAACCCCGGGACTAGTGATGAGCAGTTCTTC.

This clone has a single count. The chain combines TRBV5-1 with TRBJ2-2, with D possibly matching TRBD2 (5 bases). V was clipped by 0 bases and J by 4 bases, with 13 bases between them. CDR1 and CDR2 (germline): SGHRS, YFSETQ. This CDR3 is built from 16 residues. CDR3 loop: CASSLVASAGTGELFF. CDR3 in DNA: TGCGCCAGCAGCTTGGTCGCAAGCGCGGGCACCGGGGAGCTGTTTTTT.

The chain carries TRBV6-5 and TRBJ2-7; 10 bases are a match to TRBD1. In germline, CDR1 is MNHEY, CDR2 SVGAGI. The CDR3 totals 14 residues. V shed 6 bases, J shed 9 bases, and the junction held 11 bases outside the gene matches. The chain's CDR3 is CASSEGTGVRGQYF. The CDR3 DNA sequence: TGTGCCAGCAGCGAGGGGACAGGGGTGCGGGGGCAGTACTTC.

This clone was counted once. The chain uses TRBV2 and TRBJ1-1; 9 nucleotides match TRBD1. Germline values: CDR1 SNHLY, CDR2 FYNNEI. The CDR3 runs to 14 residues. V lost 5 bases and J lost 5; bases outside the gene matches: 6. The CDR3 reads CASSFDRGVTEAFF. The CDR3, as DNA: TGTGCCAGCAGTTTCGACAGGGGGGTGACTGAAGCTTTCTTT.

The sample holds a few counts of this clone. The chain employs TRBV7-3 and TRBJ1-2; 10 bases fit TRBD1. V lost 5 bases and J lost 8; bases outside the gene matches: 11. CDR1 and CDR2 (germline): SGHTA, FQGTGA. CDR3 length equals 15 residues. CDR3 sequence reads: CASSPMGQGKGGYTF. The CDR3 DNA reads TGTGCCAGCAGCCCCATGGGACAGGGGAAAGGGGGCTACACCTTC.

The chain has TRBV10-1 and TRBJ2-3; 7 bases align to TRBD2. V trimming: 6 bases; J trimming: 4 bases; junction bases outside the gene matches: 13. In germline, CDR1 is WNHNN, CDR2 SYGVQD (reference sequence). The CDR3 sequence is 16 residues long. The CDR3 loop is CASSPSAGEGPDTQYF. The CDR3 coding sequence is TGCGCCAGCAGCCCCTCGGCGGGAGAGGGCCCAGATACGCAGTATTTT.

The CDR3: CASSPGGLADTQYF. CDR3 nucleotide sequence: TGTGCCAGCAGCCCCGGAGGGCTCGCAGATACGCAGTATTTT. This rearrangement joins TRBV9 to TRBJ2-3; TRBD2 is a possible D gene (6 bases). From germline, CDR1 is SGDLS and CDR2 YYNGEE. The length of the CDR3 is 14 residues. Trimming left V 4 bases short and J 4 bases short, with 13 bases between.